This record concerns one T cell receptor beta chain sequence. Assay used: immunoSEQ multiplex PCR; TCRdb lists only in-frame clones, some missing. The table shows under 200,000 clones, with approximately 80% occurring only once. The data belong to a study of blood T cell repertoires in COVID-19. About the research overall: Sample material is recorded as cDNA or gDNA derived from T cells, B-cell-depleted T cells, or PBMCs.

This clonotype was obtained from a man in his 60s with acute or convalescent COVID-19. The specimen was peripheral blood.

CDR3 bases: TGTGCCACCAGCAGGGGGACAGGGGGCCAAGAGACCCAGTACTTC. Translating gives CATSRGTGGQETQYF. The rearrangement links TRBV15 to TRBJ2-5; 11 positions agree with TRBD1. Germline assignment: CDR1 LNHNV and CDR2 YYDKDF (reference sequence). The V and J ends lost 3 bases and 1 base, in that order; junction bases with no gene match: 1. This CDR3 comprises 15 residues.